This T cell receptor beta chain appears in the sequencing data of a study of cytomegalovirus exposure and HLA in healthy donors. Study-wide results and limits: A prior analysis recorded that most TCR beta V segments were productive about 87% or about 30% of the time.

Notes on this clone: Antigen unknown.

Primers for the PCR totalled 60 Vbeta and 13 Jbeta. Profiled with immunoSEQ multiplex PCR; TCRdb holds only in-frame clones, not every one. The profile covers some 99,000 clones, with around 73% appearing a single time and around 8% taken by the ten largest. The CDR3 totals 16 residues. Germline-derived CDR1 and CDR2 are SGHTS and YDEGEE. With 0 bases removed from V and 6 bases from J, the gap between germline ends came to 18 bases. The chain carries TRBV5-8 and TRBJ1-1; maybe TRBD1 (5 bases). Sequencing was performed on PBMCs. The receptor was isolated from a middle-aged man in good health and CMV-seronegative. The CDR3 DNA follows: TGTGCCAGCAGCTTGGAGGAAGGCAGGGTTTTGGCTGAAGCTTTCTTT. Amino acids: CASSLEEGRVLAEAFF.